This T cell receptor (beta chain) is from a study of a mutant IDH1 vaccine in newly diagnosed glioma. Study-level information: Patients received vaccination from 4-6 weeks after radiotherapy alone, or with temozolomide cycles. Prior therapy was radiotherapy, temozolomide, or both; most received both. Notes on the study in general: Among all patients, vaccine-induced immune responses occurred in approximately 93%.

This clone was picked up a small number of times. The antigen remains unidentified. Time point defined: week 11, during vaccination. Vaccination comprised doses that each held 300 ug of mutant IDH1 20-mer peptide, plus topical imiquimod. Only in-frame clones appear in the TCRdb table, and some are missing; sequencing was by immunoSEQ multiplex PCR. The top ten clones hold under 0.8% of a sample with 100,000 to 120,000 clones, about 90% of them seen once. From germline, CDR1 is MNHNY and CDR2 SVGAGI (reference sequence). V gave up 7 bases and J gave up 1 base, with 10 bases separating them. This CDR3 region has 13 residues.

This TCR was recovered from a woman aged 45-60 years with glioma. The specimen comprised PBMCs, sampled from a glioma patient whose treatment included an IDH1 peptide vaccine. J is TRBJ1-1 and V is TRBV6-6; D is uncertain. DNA for the CDR3: TGTGCCAGCACCCACTCAGGGAACACTGAAGCTTTCTTT. This gives the protein CASTHSGNTEAFF.